A selection of T cell receptor beta chains follows, all from one sample in a study of circulating CD8 cells and anti-PD-1 response in melanoma. MiXCR was run by TCRdb on the reads, yielding one entry per CDR3 protein. Of 1,100 to 1,500 distinct CDR3 sequences detected, roughly 9.2% appear once; the ten largest clones hold roughly 5.3%. The sample was CD8+ T cells from PBMCs, taken at baseline or after one month of anti-PD-1 therapy (not recorded which). The receptors here all came from a human donor with melanoma. Each CDR3 is given with its conserved first and last residue. Each record gives: V gene, CDR3 protein.

V: TRBV30
CDR3: CAWSSGSDNQPQHF

V: TRBV10-2
CDR3: CASSGDSEAFF

V: TRBV7-9
CDR3: CASDYSGYTF

V: TRBV20-1
CDR3: CSARDLTGSSYEQYF

V: TRBV5-4
CDR3: CASSYGPAGNEQFF

V: TRBV25-1
CDR3: CASSESPYEQYF

V: TRBV29-1
CDR3: CSVGGDTDQPQHF

V: TRBV2
CDR3: CASTPSEQTYEQYF

V: TRBV12-3/TRBV12-4
CDR3: CASSPQLYTEAFF

V: TRBV3-1
CDR3: CASSHLEAESTDTQYF

V: TRBV19
CDR3: CANSLGPAGELFF

V: TRBV30
CDR3: CAWSPQGFTGELFF

V: TRBV27
CDR3: CASSSGQGVEKLFF

V: TRBV2
CDR3: CASSDPSQLAFF

V: TRBV29-1
CDR3: CSVDTGGSYEQYF

V: TRBV5-4
CDR3: CASSLETISGANVLTF

V: TRBV25-1
CDR3: CASSELLGAEAFF

V: TRBV19
CDR3: CAISRQQLCAYEQYF

V: TRBV29-1
CDR3: CSTLDPGGTYGYTF

V: TRBV20-1
CDR3: CSARDLDRRNTEAFF

V: TRBV19
CDR3: CASSISGTNTEAFF

V: TRBV28
CDR3: CASSPRQDLNTEAFF

V: TRBV24-1
CDR3: CATSDFRDSGEQFF

V: TRBV7-2
CDR3: CASSSDGTDTQYF

V: TRBV9
CDR3: CASSPGQGTEKLFF

V: TRBV2
CDR3: CASSESGERANEKLFF

V: TRBV7-2
CDR3: CASSPPARGATDTQYF